This is a list of T cell receptor beta chains from one sample in a study of technical replicates of blood from a handful of donors. TCRdb keeps only in-frame clones here, not all; method: immunoSEQ multiplex PCR. The sample holds approximately 79,000 clones; approximately 95% are singletons and the top ten take under 0.3%. Sample: T cells isolated from PBMCs. The source is a human donor in good health. Both conserved end residues are trimmed from each CDR3. The D gene is left open where the match is weak. Clone size, where shown, is once, few, many, or a class for clones that have expanded.

abundance | len | v_gene | d_gene | CDR3aa
- | 13 | TRBV11-3 | TRBD1 | ASSPGTGFFGEQF
- | 14 | TRBV19 | TRBD1 | ASSLPRDSSVNEQF
- | 14 | TRBV14 | - | ASSQDWRMPGNTIY
- | 12 | TRBV5-1 | TRBD1 | ASSGGTGASEQY
- | 9 | TRBV5-4 | - | ASSSGDEQY
- | 16 | TRBV19 | - | ASSMTGSAGGLIDEQY
- | 13 | TRBV4-1 | TRBD1 | ASSQGNTGDTEAF
once | 12 | TRBV7-2 | - | ASSLVSVQNIQY
- | 14 | TRBV7-3 | TRBD1 | ASNLAKGQVRDTIY
- | 12 | TRBV6-6 | - | ASSYKELHNEQF
- | 12 | TRBV7-9 | - | ASSFNQDQETQY
- | 12 | TRBV9 | - | ASSAFEQADTQY
once | 11 | TRBV27 | TRBD2 | ASRLAGGLEQY
once | 17 | TRBV28 | TRBD2 | ASSIEVRASGGTNNEQF
- | 12 | TRBV6-1 | - | ASSEAIGVYGYT
- | 14 | TRBV27 | TRBD1 | ASSPDRGRGQETQY
- | 12 | TRBV27 | TRBD1 | ASSGRDRLLVQY
- | 11 | TRBV18 | - | ASCVEYQETQY